These 16 T cell receptor beta chains came from one sample sequenced in a study of T-cell reconstitution after alpha-beta-depleted transplantation in children. Construction of the TCRbeta library involved unique molecular identifiers. TCRdb independently ran MiXCR on the PCR reads; one entry per CDR3 protein. The table records 530,000 or so distinct CDR3 sequences, more than 20% of them present only once. Sequencing used PBMCs, obtained before TCRalphabeta/CD19-depleted stem cell transplant. These receptors originate from a boy less than two years old with Wiskott-Aldrich syndrome, due to receive a stem cell transplant.

The gene calls are TRBV12-3 or TRBV12-4 and TRBJ2-7, with 13 bases lining up with TRBD2. This CDR3 has 15 amino acids. The ends lost 3 bases at V and 6 bases at J; junction bases unmatched: 5. CDR3 coding DNA: TGTGCCAGCAGTTTTTCCGGGACTAGCGGGACCGAGCAGTACTTC. Its translation: CASSFSGTSGTEQYF.

In its sample, this clonotype was seen a few times. This chain links TRBV20-1 with TRBJ2-5; no clear D gene. The CDR3 covers 12 residues. Germline assignment: CDR1 DFQATT and CDR2 SNEGSKA (reference sequence). V shed 4 bases and J shed 4 bases, with 10 bases lying between them. The DNA for the CDR3 is TGCAGTGCTACCCAGTGGGGAGAGACCCAGTACTTC. Amino acids: CSATQWGETQYF.

This clonotype was seen only a few times. V and J are TRBV29-1 and TRBJ2-7; D not resolved. The CDR3 loop spans 11 amino acids. V was trimmed by 0 bases and J by 3 bases, leaving 3 bases between them. Germline V lookup: CDR1 SQVTM, CDR2 ANQGSEA. The CDR3 DNA follows: TGCAGCGTTGAAGATCTCTACGAGCAGTACTTC. This codes for CSVEDLYEQYF.

This clonotype was observed at least ten times. The gene calls are TRBV3-1 and TRBJ2-7; D is uncertain. This CDR3 contains 13 residues. CDR1 is LGHDT and CDR2 is YNNKEL in the germline V gene (reference sequence). The ends were cut back, 5 bases at V and 6 bases at J, with 14 bases in the middle. The chain's CDR3 is CASSSPSNGEQYF. CDR3 sequence (DNA): TGTGCCAGCAGCTCCCCCTCCAACGGCGAGCAGTACTTC.

The chain combines TRBV5-1 with TRBJ2-1, with 8 bases lining up with TRBD2. The germline CDR1 and CDR2 sequences are SGHRS and YFSETQ. CDR3 length equals 15 residues. The J segment lost 5 bases and the V segment lost 0 bases, leaving 4 bases of the junction unmatched. DNA of the CDR3: TGCGCCAGCAGCTTGGAGGGACTAGTCCACAATGAGCAGTTCTTC. As protein: CASSLEGLVHNEQFF.

V is TRBV20-1 and J is TRBJ2-1, with 11 bases identical to TRBD2. Germline V gives CDR1 DFQATT, CDR2 SNEGSKA (reference sequence). V was clipped by 1 base and J by 2 bases; unmatched bases: 4. This CDR3 is built from 16 residues. CDR3 in amino acids: CSARGPGLAAYNEQFF. CDR3 nucleotide sequence: TGCAGTGCTAGAGGACCGGGACTAGCGGCCTACAATGAGCAGTTCTTC.

This clonotype showed up just a few times. The chain combines TRBV20-1 with TRBJ2-4, with TRBD2 matching over 7 bases. The CDR3 spans 17 residues. V gave up 2 bases and J gave up 0 bases; unmatched junction bases: 10. Germline V gene sequence: CDR1 DFQATT, CDR2 SNEGSKA (reference sequence). CDR3 DNA sequence: TGCAGTGCTAGAAAAGGGGAGGGATGGGTAGCCAAAAACATTCAGTACTTC. It yields the protein CSARKGEGWVAKNIQYF.

This rearrangement joins TRBV10-3 to TRBJ2-1; 7 bases match TRBD2. Germline V gene lookup returns CDR1 ENHRY and CDR2 SYGVKD. Germline trimming cut 10 bases from V and 6 bases from J; bases unmatched to any gene: 12. The CDR3 consists of 14 residues. The chain's CDR3 is CASVLAAYSNEQFF. The CDR3 DNA is TGTGCCAGCGTGCTAGCGGCCTACTCCAATGAGCAGTTCTTC.

This rearrangement joins TRBV5-1 to TRBJ2-2; possible D gene TRBD2, 5 bases. V was shortened by 2 bases and J by 2 bases, with 13 bases between the two germline ends. Germline V CDR1 and CDR2: SGHRS, YFSETQ. This CDR3 region has 16 residues. The CDR3 DNA reads TGCGCCAGCAGCTTTGTCGGGATACTAAACACCGGGGAGCTGTTTTTT. The encoded protein is CASSFVGILNTGELFF.

The chain uses TRBV5-1 and TRBJ2-7; 10 bases align to TRBD2. The germline V gene encodes CDR1 SGHRS and CDR2 YFSETQ. This CDR3 contains 15 residues. Losses at the gene ends were 4 bases for V and 1 base for J; bases not matched to a gene: 5. The CDR3 reads CASSHTSGKSYEQYF. The CDR3, as DNA: TGCGCCAGCAGCCATACTAGCGGGAAGTCCTACGAGCAGTACTTC.

This clonotype was observed a few times. The chain is built from TRBV28 and TRBJ2-2, with 7 bases aligning to TRBD1. Germline trimming cut 5 bases from V and 4 bases from J; bases unmatched to any gene: 7. The CDR3 is 15 amino acids. The germline V gene encodes CDR1 MDHEN and CDR2 SYDVKM. The CDR3: CASSMLGGGTGELFF. The CDR3 bases are TGTGCCAGCAGTATGCTAGGGGGCGGCACCGGGGAGCTGTTTTTT.

The V gene is TRBV29-1, the J gene TRBJ2-4; D is possibly TRBD2 (6 bases). There are 17 residues in the CDR3. The V end lost 2 bases, the J end lost 0 bases, and 17 bases lay between the germline ends. Germline V gene data show CDR1 as SQVTM and CDR2 as ANQGSEA. CDR3 sequence (DNA): TGCAGCGTTGAAACAGCCTCGCGGGAATTAGCCAAAAACATTCAGTACTTC. This translates into CSVETASRELAKNIQYF.

This clonotype has just a few counts. The chain recombines TRBV20-1 with TRBJ2-7; 9 positions match TRBD1. V was clipped by 6 bases and J by 7 bases; unmatched bases: 13. The germline V gene encodes CDR1 DFQATT and CDR2 SNEGSKA (reference sequence). The CDR3 is made up of 14 amino acids. The CDR3 sequence is CSAKGDRVSGEQYF. The CDR3 DNA sequence: TGCAGTGCCAAAGGGGACAGGGTTTCTGGGGAGCAGTACTTC.

This clonotype was seen only a few times. The V and J genes are TRBV12-3 or TRBV12-4 and TRBJ2-2, with D tentatively TRBD2 (6 bases). V shed 8 bases and J shed 7 bases, with 11 bases lying between them. This CDR3 region has 12 residues. Here the CDR3 DNA reads TGTGCCAGCTCCGCGGGGTTCGGGGAGCTGTTTTTT. Encoded protein: CASSAGFGELFF.

The chain joins TRBV7-9 to TRBJ1-3; 9 bases fit TRBD1. The CDR3 covers 14 residues. Looked up from germline, CDR1 is SEHNR and CDR2 is FQNEAQ (reference sequence). J was trimmed by 8 bases and V by 3 bases; bases with no gene match: 5. CDR3 protein: CASSLDRGPDTIYF. The CDR3, as DNA: TGTGCCAGCAGCTTGGACAGGGGACCGGACACCATATATTTT.

The rearrangement links TRBV12-3 or TRBV12-4 to TRBJ1-3; no clear D. Trimming stripped 5 bases from V and 1 base from J, with 12 bases between. The CDR3 length is 15 residues. The CDR3 sequence: CASSPIRASGNTIYF. The CDR3, as DNA: TGTGCCAGCAGTCCCATCCGAGCATCTGGAAACACCATATATTTT.